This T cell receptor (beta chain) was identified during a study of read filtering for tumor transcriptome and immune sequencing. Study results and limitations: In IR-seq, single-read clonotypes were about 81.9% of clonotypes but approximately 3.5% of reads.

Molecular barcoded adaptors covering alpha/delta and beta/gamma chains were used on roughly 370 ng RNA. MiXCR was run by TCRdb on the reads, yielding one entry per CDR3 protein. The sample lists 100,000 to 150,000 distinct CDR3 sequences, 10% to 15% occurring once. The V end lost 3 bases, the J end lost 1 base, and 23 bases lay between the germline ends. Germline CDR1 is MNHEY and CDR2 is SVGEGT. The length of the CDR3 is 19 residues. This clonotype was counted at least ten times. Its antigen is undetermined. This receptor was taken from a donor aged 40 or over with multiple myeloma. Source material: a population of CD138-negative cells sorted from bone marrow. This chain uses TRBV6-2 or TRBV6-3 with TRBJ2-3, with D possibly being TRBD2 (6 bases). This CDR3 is CASSYRLGLVADRTDTQYF. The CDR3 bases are TGTGCCAGCAGTTATCGCTTGGGTTTAGTAGCGGACCGCACAGATACGCAGTATTTT.